The 11 T cell receptor beta chains presented below share a single source sample, sequenced in a study of graft-versus-host responses after intestinal transplantation. The data were produced by immunoSEQ multiplex PCR, yet TCRdb's version contains in-frame clones alone and is incomplete. The sample lists 90,000 to 95,000 clones; more than 85% were seen once. Their antigens remain unidentified. The sample here was unstimulated CD8+ T cells sorted from spleen or lymph node cells, taken before intestinal transplant. Receptors originate from a human donor who received an intestinal transplant.

This sequence joins TRBV5-1 and TRBJ1-4; D gene ambiguous. V was clipped by 0 bases and J by 5 bases, with 11 bases between them. The CDR3 consists of 15 residues. CDR1 and CDR2 (germline): SGHRS, YFSETQ. CDR3 protein: CASSLDDGKNEKLFF. The CDR3 coding sequence is TGCGCCAGCAGCTTGGATGACGGGAAGAATGAAAAACTGTTTTTT.

This rearrangement joins TRBV30 to TRBJ1-4; D unresolved. The CDR3 totals 14 residues. V was pared by 5 bases and J by 1 base, with 11 bases between. From germline, CDR1 is GTSNPN and CDR2 SVGIG (reference sequence). The CDR3 DNA reads as TGTGCCTGGTTCCCCCCGGGAACTAATGAAAAACTGTTTTTT. It translates to CAWFPPGTNEKLFF.

The CDR3 loop reads CASSWQGYEQYF. The CDR3, as DNA: TGTGCCAGCAGTTGGCAGGGCTACGAGCAGTACTTC. The V call is TRBV6-5, the J call TRBJ2-7, with a weak D call TRBD1 (5 bases). Per germline, CDR1 MNHEY and CDR2 SVGAGI. This CDR3 region has 12 residues. Between the trimmed V and J ends, which lost 4 bases and 3 bases, there was a span of 7 bases.

This clone was picked up a small number of times. The V call is TRBV19, the J call TRBJ2-7; D gene unclear. This CDR3 is 14 amino acids long. From germline, CDR1 is LNHDA and CDR2 SQIVND (reference sequence). The ends were cut back, 1 base at V and 3 bases at J, with 10 bases in the middle. The CDR3 nucleotides are TGTGCCAGTAGTATAGTCATGGGCGACTACGAGCAGTACTTC. The encoded protein is CASSIVMGDYEQYF. The full variable domain, in which reference TRBV19 and TRBJ2-7 provide the parts outside the CDR3, is DGGITQSPKYLFRKEGQNVTLSCEQNLNHDAMYWYRQDPGQGLRLIYYSQIVNDFQKGDIAEGYSVSREKKESFPLTVTSAQKNPTAFYLCASSIVMGDYEQYFGPGTRLTVT.

The chain couples TRBV6-5 to TRBJ1-2, with TRBD1 as a possible D gene (5 bases). Germline V gene sequence: CDR1 MNHEY, CDR2 SVGAGI. V was shortened by 11 bases and J by 3 bases, with 16 bases between the two germline ends. The CDR3 is 13 amino acids. The DNA of the CDR3 is TGTGCCGCTGGGGGGACCGTCCACTATGGCTACACCTTC. It translates to CAAGGTVHYGYTF.

The chain couples TRBV9 to TRBJ2-1; D perhaps matches TRBD2 (6 bases). The CDR3 is 16 amino acids. Germline V gives CDR1 SGDLS, CDR2 YYNGEE. V was pared by 0 bases and J by 10 bases, with 20 bases between. The DNA for the CDR3 is TGTGCCAGCAGCGTAGGTCGGCAGGGACTTAACGTGGAGCAGTTCTTC. Translated: CASSVGRQGLNVEQFF.

The CDR3, as DNA: TGTGCTAGTGGTTTGGGCCCTTTGGGAGGCACAGATACGCAGTATTTT. It translates to CASGLGPLGGTDTQYF. V gene TRBV12-5 combines with J gene TRBJ2-3, with D perhaps matching TRBD2 (5 bases). V lost 1 base, J lost 1 base, and 12 bases lay in between. Germline CDR1 LGHNT, CDR2 FRNRAP. CDR3 size: 16 residues.

The chain uses TRBV11-2 and TRBJ2-3, with 7 bases matching TRBD1. Germline V gene data show CDR1 as SGHAT and CDR2 as FQNNGV. After removal of 4 bases from V and 8 bases from J, the junction contained 6 bases not matched to a gene. This CDR3 region has 13 residues. CDR3 sequence reads: CASSSNRGGTQYF. In nucleotides, the CDR3 is TGTGCCAGCAGCTCAAACAGGGGTGGTACGCAGTATTTT.

The chain has TRBV10-3 and TRBJ2-7, with TRBD2 identical over 7 bases. With V trimmed by 3 bases and J by 3 bases, 5 bases remained unmatched. From germline, CDR1 is ENHRY and CDR2 SYGVKD. This CDR3 is 14 amino acids long. The CDR3 sequence is CAISEGAGDYEQYF. The CDR3 DNA is TGTGCCATCAGTGAAGGGGCGGGAGACTACGAGCAGTACTTC.

The chain carries TRBV29-1 and TRBJ2-1; 10 positions agree with TRBD2. The V segment lost 4 bases and the J segment 8 bases; nucleotides outside the gene matches: 8. The CDR3 totals 14 residues. The germline gives CDR1 SQVTM, CDR2 ANQGSEA. The CDR3 reads CSVVLASGSYEQFF. DNA of the CDR3: TGCAGCGTTGTGTTGGCTAGCGGGAGCTATGAGCAGTTCTTC.

The rearrangement uses TRBV28 and TRBJ2-2; 9 positions agree with TRBD1. Germline values: CDR1 MDHEN, CDR2 SYDVKM. Trimming cost V 4 bases and J 1 base; bases outside gene matches: 7. The CDR3 spans 17 residues. The DNA of the CDR3 is TGTGCCAGCAGTTCCGTACCGGGACAGGGGAACACCGGGGAGCTGTTTTTT. It is translated as CASSSVPGQGNTGELFF. The entire variable domain, with the rest obtained from reference TRBV28 and TRBJ2-2, is as follows: DVKVTQSSRYLVKRTGEKVFLECVQDMDHENMFWYRQDPGLGLRLIYFSYDVKMKEKGDIPEGYSVSREKKERFSLILESASTNQTSMYLCASSSVPGQGNTGELFFGEGSRLTVL.